The clone carrying this T cell receptor (beta chain) has just one count. PCR was performed using 60 Vbeta and 13 Jbeta primers. Only in-frame clones appear in the TCRdb table, and some are missing; sequencing was by immunoSEQ multiplex PCR. Here the sample spans around 150,000 clones, about 72% being singletons. This sample is drawn from a study of cytomegalovirus exposure and HLA in healthy donors. The source is a man aged 55 to 70 in good health and CMV-seronegative. The sequencing sample was made of PBMCs.

In DNA, the CDR3 is TGTGCCAGCAGCAAAGGTGGCGGGAAGGCCCCTACGAACACTGAAGCTTTCTTT. As protein: CASSKGGGKAPTNTEAFF. V gene TRBV21-1 combines with J gene TRBJ1-1. TRBV21-1 is termed a pseudogene. CDR3 size: 18 residues.